This TCR beta chain was identified during a study of blood T cells in healthy people across ages (dated by TCRdb to between 2014 and 2017). For the wider study: In model experiments, template switching captured roughly one uniquely barcoded TCR beta cDNA molecule for every two T cells. Age-related changes in TCR beta repertoire diversity were measured in the study by deep sequencing normalized with unique cDNA molecular identifiers. Donors were grouped into four age groups: young (average roughly 15 years), middle-aged (approximately 41), aged (around 62) and long-lived (just over 80). The study analyzed two additional independent replicas of 1 million unique cDNA reads from the same blood draw for two donors, one aged 18 to 30 and one aged 80 or older.

Library prep was done by 5' RACE. The data were produced on an Illumina HiSeq 2500. A second PCR of about 7 to 12 cycles was run with a J-beta primer mix and a sample-barcoded 5' primer. A template-switch 5' adaptor carrying 12 random nucleotides introduced a unique molecular identifier onto each TCR beta cDNA molecule. Each sample yielded at least 2.5 million CDR3-containing paired-end reads. All of the RNA was converted into first-strand cDNA using the Mint cDNA synthesis kit, with a TRBC-specific oligonucleotide serving as the primer. After uracil-DNA glycosylase treatment, a first 18-cycle PCR used universal primers M1SS and BC2_uni_R on all cDNA. As for the original processing: Normalization of each sample was performed by random selection of 1 million high-quality reads, each carrying a distinct molecular identifier. Reads with shared molecular identifiers were discarded instead of being binned into consensus sequences. MiTCR, run with a Q25 quality threshold and the strictest error-elimination algorithm, handled CDR3 identification, clonotype clustering and error correction. A nonparametric unseen species model with Euler transformation was used to estimate lower-bound total TCR beta diversity. TCRdb reworked the public reads: Q25 trimming with fastp, MiXCR clone assembly, productive beta chains retained. Identical CDR3 proteins give one entry, which carries the most common genes and DNA. These V and J calls derive from TCRdb rather than the authors' analysis. The sample yields 800,000 or so distinct CDR3 sequences; roughly 25% were counted once. Of the sample, more than 3% is held by the ten largest clones.

On this clonotype: The antigen it recognizes is unknown. Per-base quality was not reported, and no clone a single base away is much larger than it.

General conclusions and limits of the study: As age increased, observed TCR beta diversity per million T cells dropped in a roughly linear way, and a significant reduction was already evident by age roughly 40. Estimates of total diversity based on one million sequenced T cells were regarded as lower bounds and as underestimates. There was a strong correlation between observed TCR beta diversity and the percentage of naive T cells measured by flow cytometry. Bulk unsorted PBMC profiling prevented conclusive comparison of naive and antigen-experienced compartments. Compared with the aged group, more naive CD4+ T cells, fewer expanded clones and increased TCR diversity were shown by the long-lived group, suggesting age selection. Because donor CMV infection status was unknown, age-related changes in expanded clonotypes were potentially confounded.

The donors were some 36 Caucasian individuals from Russia, aged roughly 6 to 100 years, who were systemically healthy. Approximately 10 milliliters of peripheral blood were collected from each donor into EDTA-treated Vacutainer tubes. Ficoll-Paque density-gradient centrifugation was used to isolate PBMCs, with at least 6.5 million per sample. Total RNA, at least 5 micrograms per sample, was extracted from PBMCs with Trizol reagent. For every donor, flow cytometry on a PBMC aliquot measured the percentage of naive CD45RAhigh/CD27high T cells. For CDR1 and CDR2, the germline V gene lists MDHEN and SYDVKM. The CDR3 runs 16 residues from the cysteine to the phenylalanine. Only the CDR3 region is kept as DNA, spanning 48 bases read in frame from base 1. The same data also went into a second study, on T cells of mothers and their children. According to the second study: The donors were nine systemically healthy Caucasian individuals, made up of three mothers and their six children. cDNA synthesis consumed the entire amount of extracted RNA, loaded at around 1.4 ug RNA in each 15 ul reaction. In the second PCR, the M1S primer introduced both the sample barcodes and 2-4 random nucleotides. Each mother yielded over 8.5 million TCR beta CDR3 reads and each child 3 million to 3.5 million reads. In both related and unrelated pairs, thymic selection shapes the output of TCR recombination in a similar way, with inherited differences having only a minor effect. Normalized repertoire overlap was always found to be slightly, but never significantly, higher in related mother-child pairs than in unrelated mother-child pairs. No persistent microchimeric T cell clones were detected, at a sensitivity of roughly 96 clones per million clonotypes. The study used deep NGS to compare TCR beta repertoires of mothers and children, seeking features distinguishing related mother-child pairs from unrelated individuals. Mothers averaged roughly 36 +/- 4 years of age and children averaged around 11 +/- 4 years. After adapter ligation was performed with NEBNext reagents, the libraries were sequenced on an Illumina HiSeq 2000 with 100+100 nt paired-end reads. Mother and child libraries were prepared a month apart and sequenced in separate runs to prevent cross-contamination. Between 500,000 and 2,000,000 distinct TCR beta clonotypes were identified per donor. Naive TCR beta clonotypes were estimated from low-frequency clonotypes matched to each donor's FACS-determined naive share, without sorting.

This receptor was identified in a boy aged 5 to 17 in good health. The sequenced sample consisted of blood. The V gene is TRBV28 and the J gene is TRBJ2-1; 7 bases in between match TRBD1. TRBJ2-5 matches the DNA end more closely, so the J call is doubtful. The nucleotides read TGTGCCAGCAGTTTAAGGGGGCGGTTAGGGAGAGAGACCCAGTACTTC. The resulting protein is CASSLRGRLGRETQYF.